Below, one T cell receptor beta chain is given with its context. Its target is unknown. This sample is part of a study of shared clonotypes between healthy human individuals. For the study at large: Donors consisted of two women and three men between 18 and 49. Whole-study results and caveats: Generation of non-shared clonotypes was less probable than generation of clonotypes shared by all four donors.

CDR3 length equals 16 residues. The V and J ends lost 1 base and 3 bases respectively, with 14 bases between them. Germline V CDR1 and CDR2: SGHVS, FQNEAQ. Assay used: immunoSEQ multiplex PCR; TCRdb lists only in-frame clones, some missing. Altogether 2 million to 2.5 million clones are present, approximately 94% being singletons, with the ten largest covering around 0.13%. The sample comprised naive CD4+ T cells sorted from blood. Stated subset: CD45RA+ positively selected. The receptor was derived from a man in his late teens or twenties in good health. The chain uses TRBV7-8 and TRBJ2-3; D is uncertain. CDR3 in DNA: TGTGCCAGCAGCTTAGGGGCTAAAGGCCCTACAGATACGCAGTATTTT. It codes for CASSLGAKGPTDTQYF.